This TCR beta chain was identified in a study of cytomegalovirus exposure and HLA in healthy donors. The wider study: About 80 million unique TCRs from HLA-typed donors were held in an early data release.

This CDR3 region has 15 residues. Per the germline V gene, CDR1 is PRHDT and CDR2 is FYEKMQ (reference sequence). Trimming removed 4 bases from V and 6 bases from J; junction bases left unmatched: 5. Notes on this clone: Its antigen remains unidentified.

Primers included in the PCR were 60 Vbeta and 13 Jbeta primers. Generated by immunoSEQ multiplex PCR, the TCRdb table keeps only in-frame clones and is missing some. The data show roughly 100,000 clones, with approximately 84% seen just once and 5.6% held by the top ten. The study's findings and limits: Reportedly, HLA-A and HLA-B alleles of most subjects were accurately predicted from TCR beta. Earlier results showed most TCR beta V segments being productive about 90% or about 30% of the time. The classifier reportedly diagnosed cytomegalovirus status with high sensitivity and specificity.

The clonotype was recovered from a woman between 18 and 29 years old in good health and CMV-seropositive. This rearrangement joins TRBV13 to TRBJ2-1; 11 positions match TRBD1. Source material: PBMCs. The CDR3 DNA sequence: TGTGCCAGCAGCTCAGCGGACAGGGGGCCCAATGAGCAGTTCTTC. The encoded protein is CASSSADRGPNEQFF.